The 18 T cell receptor beta chains below come from one sample, sequenced in a study of cytomegalovirus exposure and HLA in healthy donors. Using immunoSEQ multiplex PCR, the repertoire was profiled, and TCRdb retains in-frame clones only, with some absent. This sample has over 200,000 clones, with 90% found just once. Sequencing was carried out using PBMCs. All receptors derive from a woman between 18 and 29 years old in good health and CMV-seronegative.

The rearrangement joins TRBV7-9 to TRBJ2-3, with 9 nucleotides matching TRBD2. This CDR3 region has 14 residues. CDR1 and CDR2 (germline): SEHNR, FQNEAQ (reference sequence). With 5 bases clipped from V and 3 bases from J, the junction kept 3 bases outside the gene matches. The DNA of the CDR3 is TGTGCCAGCAGCCGGACTAGCGAAACAGATACGCAGTATTTT. Translating it yields CASSRTSETDTQYF.

V gene TRBV27 combines with J gene TRBJ2-3, with D possibly matching TRBD1 (5 bases). The V gene lost 2 bases and the J gene lost 2 bases, with 11 bases spanning the gap. The length of the CDR3 is 15 residues. Germline assignment: CDR1 MNHEY and CDR2 SMNVEV (reference sequence). CDR3 DNA sequence: TGTGCCAGCAGTTTAGGTCAGGGATTCACAGATACGCAGTATTTT. Translated: CASSLGQGFTDTQYF.

This clone was recorded only once. This sequence joins TRBV28 and TRBJ2-1; 7 nucleotides match TRBD2. The V and J ends lost 4 bases and 4 bases, in that order; junction bases with no gene match: 10. Germline V gives CDR1 MDHEN, CDR2 SYDVKM. The CDR3 is 16 amino acids. In nucleotides, the CDR3 is TGTGCCAGCAGTTCCCCTAGCGGAACGGCATACAATGAGCAGTTCTTC. It codes for CASSSPSGTAYNEQFF.

This sequence joins TRBV28 and TRBJ2-1; 8 bases align to TRBD1. Germline V lookup: CDR1 MDHEN, CDR2 SYDVKM. This CDR3 has 17 residues. Trimming removed 4 bases from V and 0 bases from J; junction bases left unmatched: 8. CDR3: CASSWGQVMSSYNEQFF. CDR3 sequence (DNA): TGTGCCAGCAGTTGGGGACAGGTAATGAGCTCCTACAATGAGCAGTTCTTC.

This chain uses TRBV27 with TRBJ2-7, with D possibly TRBD1 on 5 matching bases. Trimming left V 0 bases short and J 2 bases short, with 17 bases between. The V gene's germline CDR1 is MNHEY and CDR2 SMNVEV (reference sequence). This CDR3 is 17 amino acids long. CDR3 protein: CASSLSGPTALTYEQYF. CDR3 bases: TGTGCCAGCAGTTTATCGGGCCCGACAGCTTTAACCTACGAGCAGTACTTC.

J is TRBJ2-5 and V is TRBV5-6; a weak D match, TRBD1 (6 bases). V was trimmed by 0 bases and J by 5 bases, leaving 11 bases between them. This CDR3 contains 14 residues. Germline assignment: CDR1 SGHDT and CDR2 YYEEEE. The CDR3 DNA follows: TGTGCCAGCAGCTTGGTAGGGGGAGAGGAGACCCAGTACTTC. Its protein product is CASSLVGGEETQYF.

V and J are TRBV10-3 and TRBJ2-1; 8 nucleotides match TRBD2. CDR1 is ENHRY and CDR2 is SYGVKD in the germline V gene. V lost 10 bases to trimming and J lost 5 bases; unmatched junction nucleotides: 7. The CDR3 covers 13 residues. The CDR3 loop is CASEAGVHNEQFF. The CDR3 bases are TGTGCCAGTGAAGCGGGGGTTCACAATGAGCAGTTCTTC.

This chain's CDR3 is CASSSNPGQGSEAFF. The DNA for the CDR3 is TGTGCCAGCAGTAGTAATCCGGGACAGGGGTCTGAAGCTTTCTTT. The V gene is TRBV2, the J gene TRBJ1-1, with TRBD1 matching over 10 bases. The CDR3 consists of 15 residues. J gave up 6 bases and V 5 bases, and 9 bases lay outside the gene matches. CDR1 and CDR2 from the germline V gene are SNHLY and FYNNEI.

This chain joins TRBV27 and TRBJ1-1; D not certain. Trimming shortened V by 7 bases and J by 2 bases, and 14 bases separated the two germline ends. The CDR3 runs to 14 residues. Germline CDR1 is MNHEY and CDR2 is SMNVEV (reference sequence). This chain's CDR3 is CASTPLSANTEAFF. The DNA for the CDR3 is TGTGCCAGCACGCCCCTTAGCGCAAACACTGAAGCTTTCTTT.

This clone appeared once. This rearrangement joins TRBV4-3 to TRBJ2-7; D not certain. Between the trimmed V and J ends, which lost 0 bases and 0 bases, there was a span of 9 bases. The CDR3 is 15 residues long. Germline values: CDR1 LGHNA, CDR2 YSLEER. This CDR3 reads CASSQEYRSSYEQYF. The CDR3 region has the DNA TGCGCCAGCAGCCAAGAGTATCGGAGCTCCTACGAGCAGTACTTC.

V gene TRBV6-1 combines with J gene TRBJ2-5; 9 positions match TRBD2. The CDR3 is 17 residues long. V lost 2 bases to trimming and J lost 5 bases; unmatched junction nucleotides: 12. The germline CDR1 and CDR2 sequences are MNHNS and SASEGT. CDR3 sequence reads: CASSESFAGGPRETQYF. Here the CDR3 DNA reads TGTGCCAGCAGTGAATCGTTTGCGGGGGGGCCACGGGAGACCCAGTACTTC.

This clone was seen a handful of times. V gene TRBV7-2 combines with J gene TRBJ1-2; D is ambiguous. Germline V gene data show CDR1 as SGHTA and CDR2 as FQGNSA. Trimming removed 4 bases at V and 4 bases at J, with 10 bases between. This CDR3 region has 13 residues. The chain's CDR3 is CASSYQASYGYTF. CDR3 DNA: TGTGCCAGCAGCTACCAAGCTTCCTATGGCTACACCTTC.

V is TRBV6-6 and J is TRBJ1-1; 8 bases are shared with TRBD1. With V trimmed by 5 bases and J by 5 bases, 10 bases remained unmatched. Germline CDR1 and CDR2: MNHNY and SVGAGI (reference sequence). The CDR3 totals 15 residues. In nucleotides, the CDR3 is TGTGCCAGCAGTCAACTAGGACAGGGTGGGACTGAAGCTTTCTTT. It specifies CASSQLGQGGTEAFF.

The rearrangement joins TRBV11-2 to TRBJ1-1, with TRBD1 identical over 8 bases. CDR1 and CDR2 from the germline V gene are SGHAT and FQNNGV. This CDR3 comprises 16 residues. Trimming removed 5 bases from V and 7 bases from J; junction bases left unmatched: 15. The CDR3 sequence is CASSRTPFRGLVEAFF. Written as DNA, the CDR3 is TGTGCCAGCAGCAGAACACCTTTCAGGGGGCTCGTTGAAGCTTTCTTT.

CDR3 protein: CASRGGGASPLHF. CDR3 DNA: TGTGCCAGCAGAGGGGGCGGGGCTTCACCCCTCCACTTT. J is TRBJ1-6 and V is TRBV28, with TRBD1 matching over 7 bases. The CDR3 contains 13 residues. J was trimmed by 9 bases and V by 6 bases; bases with no gene match: 5. Germline V gene lookup returns CDR1 MDHEN and CDR2 SYDVKM. The full variable domain, its missing parts supplied by reference TRBV28 and TRBJ1-6, is DVKVTQSSRYLVKRTGEKVFLECVQDMDHENMFWYRQDPGLGLRLIYFSYDVKMKEKGDIPEGYSVSREKKERFSLILESASTNQTSMYLCASRGGGASPLHFGNGTRLTVT.

The rearrangement joins TRBV19 to TRBJ2-7, with D unresolved. V was pared by 3 bases and J by 2 bases, with 8 bases between. CDR3 length equals 13 residues. CDR1 is LNHDA and CDR2 is SQIVND in the germline V gene (reference sequence). The CDR3 region has the DNA TGTGCCAGTAGTATTGGCGGAACCTACGAGCAGTACTTC. This translates into CASSIGGTYEQYF.

The chain links TRBV5-1 to TRBJ2-1, with 9 bases identical to TRBD2. The CDR3 is 15 residues long. J lost 4 bases, V lost 4 bases, and 6 bases had no gene match. Germline values: CDR1 SGHRS, CDR2 YFSETQ. This CDR3 reads CASSEIAGVYNEQFF. In DNA form, the CDR3 reads TGCGCCAGCAGCGAAATAGCGGGGGTTTACAATGAGCAGTTCTTC.

The chain carries TRBV7-9 and TRBJ2-5, with D possibly TRBD1 on 6 matching bases. The CDR3 covers 17 residues. V lost 3 bases, J lost 1 base, and 18 bases lay in between. Germline lookup yields CDR1 SEHNR and CDR2 FQNEAQ (reference sequence). The CDR3 spells CASSFLLQGFGQETQYF. The CDR3 DNA follows: TGTGCCAGCAGCTTTTTGTTACAGGGTTTTGGCCAAGAGACCCAGTACTTC.